This TCR beta chain derives from a study of blood T cell repertoires in COVID-19. As for the study in general: Samples came from the United States, Italy and Spain, spanning acute and convalescent COVID-19. Sources were T cells, B-cell-depleted T cells, or PBMCs; the material itself was cDNA or gDNA.

Looked up from germline, CDR1 is SGDLS and CDR2 is YYNGEE. With 2 bases removed from V and 8 bases from J, the gap between germline ends came to 13 bases. The CDR3 length is 14 residues. The authors' processing: Amplifying reference gene primers gave estimates of nucleated cell counts. Repertoires were generated with immunoSEQ multiplex PCR, while TCRdb's copy carries only in-frame clones and drops some. The V and J calls and clone size come from that table; D and trimming were worked out from the DNA. The sample lists roughly 280,000 clones, roughly 86% occurring once. This clonotype originated in a young man with active or convalescent COVID-19. This rearrangement joins TRBV9 to TRBJ1-4, with D possibly matching TRBD1 (6 bases). Sequencing was done on a sample of peripheral blood. Here the CDR3 DNA reads TGTGCCAGCAGCGTCGGGGGGCTAAGGGAAAAACTGTTTTTT. It codes for CASSVGGLREKLFF.